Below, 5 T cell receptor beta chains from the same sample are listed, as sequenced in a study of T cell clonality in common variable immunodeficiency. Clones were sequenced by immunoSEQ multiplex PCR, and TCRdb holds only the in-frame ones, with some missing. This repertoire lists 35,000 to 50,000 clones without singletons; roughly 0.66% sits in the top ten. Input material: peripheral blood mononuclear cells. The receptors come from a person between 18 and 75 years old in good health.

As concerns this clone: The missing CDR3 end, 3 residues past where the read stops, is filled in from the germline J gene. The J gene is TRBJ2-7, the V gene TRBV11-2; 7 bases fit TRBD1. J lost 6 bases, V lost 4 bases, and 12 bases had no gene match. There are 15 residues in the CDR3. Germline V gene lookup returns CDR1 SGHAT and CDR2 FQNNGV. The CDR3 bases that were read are TGTGCCAGCAGCTCCACGTTAATACGACAGGGCGAG. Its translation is CASSSTLIRQGE. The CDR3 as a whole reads CASSSTLIRQGEQYF.

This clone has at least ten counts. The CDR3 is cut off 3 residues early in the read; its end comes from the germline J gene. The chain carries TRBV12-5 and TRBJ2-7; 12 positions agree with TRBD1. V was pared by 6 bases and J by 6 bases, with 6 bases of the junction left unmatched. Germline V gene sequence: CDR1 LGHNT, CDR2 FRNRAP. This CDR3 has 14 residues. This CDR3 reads CASGSGQGAFEQYF. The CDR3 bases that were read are TGTGCTAGTGGGTCGGGACAGGGGGCGTTCGAG.

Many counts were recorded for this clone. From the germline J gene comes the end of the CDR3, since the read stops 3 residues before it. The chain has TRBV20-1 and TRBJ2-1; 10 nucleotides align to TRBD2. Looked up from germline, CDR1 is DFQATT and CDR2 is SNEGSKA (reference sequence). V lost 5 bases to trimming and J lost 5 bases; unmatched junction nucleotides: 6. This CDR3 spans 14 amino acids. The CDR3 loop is CSAPKRGGNNEQFF. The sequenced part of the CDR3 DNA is TGCAGTGCTCCTAAGCGGGGGGGCAACAATGAG.

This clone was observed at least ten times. Partial CDR3 DNA: TGTGCCAGCAGAACATGGGGACAGGGGGCAGGGGATACG. Translation gives CASRTWGQGAGDT. The whole CDR3 sequence reads CASRTWGQGAGDTQYF. V gene TRBV12-3 or TRBV12-4 combines with J gene TRBJ2-3; TRBD1 matches 12 bases. The read ends 3 residues early relative to the CDR3; the germline J gene fills the gap. V lost 6 bases, J lost 6 bases, and 10 bases stayed unmatched. The CDR3 spans 16 residues.

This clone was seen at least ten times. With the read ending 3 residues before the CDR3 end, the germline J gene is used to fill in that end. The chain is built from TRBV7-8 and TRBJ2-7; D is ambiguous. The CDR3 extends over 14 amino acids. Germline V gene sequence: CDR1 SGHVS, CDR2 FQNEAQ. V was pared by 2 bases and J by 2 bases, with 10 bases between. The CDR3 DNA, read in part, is TGTGCCAGCAGCTTAATCGGTTCTCCCTACGAG. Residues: CASSLIGSPYE. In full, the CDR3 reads CASSLIGSPYEQYF.